This T cell receptor (beta chain) was sequenced during a study of T-cell memory formation after mild COVID-19. This clonotype has only one observation. The trim removed 8 bases at V and 5 bases at J, leaving 15 bases unmatched. From germline, CDR1 is SGDLS and CDR2 YYNGEE. The CDR3 loop spans 18 amino acids. One entry per CDR3 protein results from TCRdb running MiXCR on the 5' RACE reads. The data show around 400,000 distinct CDR3 sequences, with roughly a quarter seen just once and 8.5% to 10% held by the top ten. This clonotype originated in an adult woman who had mild COVID-19 (a few samples of this study predate the infection). Cell type and time point are not known. Sequenced sample: PBMCs or a T cell subset sorted from them (not recorded which). The chain recombines TRBV9 with TRBJ2-5; 16 bases fit TRBD2. CDR3 protein: CASNNPGLAGGPWETQYF. CDR3 bases: TGTGCCAGTAACAATCCGGGACTAGCGGGAGGGCCCTGGGAGACCCAGTACTTC.